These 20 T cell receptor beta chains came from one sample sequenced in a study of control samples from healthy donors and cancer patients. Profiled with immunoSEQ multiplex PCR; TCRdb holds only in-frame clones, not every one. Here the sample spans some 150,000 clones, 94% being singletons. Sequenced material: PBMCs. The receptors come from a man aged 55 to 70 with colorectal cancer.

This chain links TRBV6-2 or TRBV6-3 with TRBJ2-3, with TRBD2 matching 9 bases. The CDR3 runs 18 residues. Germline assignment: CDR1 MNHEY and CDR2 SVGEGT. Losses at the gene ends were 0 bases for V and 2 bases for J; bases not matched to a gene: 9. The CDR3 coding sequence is TGTGCCAGCAGTTACTCGGGGGGGCTAGCGGGGCCCACAGATACGCAGTATTTT. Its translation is CASSYSGGLAGPTDTQYF.

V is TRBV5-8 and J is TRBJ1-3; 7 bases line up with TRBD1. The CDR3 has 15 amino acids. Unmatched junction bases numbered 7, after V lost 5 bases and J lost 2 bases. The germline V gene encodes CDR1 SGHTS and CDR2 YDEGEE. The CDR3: CASSSDRVPGNTIYF. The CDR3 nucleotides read TGTGCCAGCAGTAGTGACAGGGTACCTGGAAACACCATATATTTT.

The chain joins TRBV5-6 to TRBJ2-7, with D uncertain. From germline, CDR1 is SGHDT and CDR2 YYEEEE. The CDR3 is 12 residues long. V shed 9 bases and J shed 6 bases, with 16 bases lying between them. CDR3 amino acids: CATLSGAGEQYF. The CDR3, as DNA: TGTGCCACTCTGTCGGGCGCTGGCGAGCAGTACTTC.

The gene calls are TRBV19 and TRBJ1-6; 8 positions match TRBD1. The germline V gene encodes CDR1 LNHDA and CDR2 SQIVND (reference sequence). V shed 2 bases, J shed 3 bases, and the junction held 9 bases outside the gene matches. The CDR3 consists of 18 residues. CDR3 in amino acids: CASSIRPPQGVYNSPLHF. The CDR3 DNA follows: TGTGCCAGTAGTATACGACCCCCACAGGGGGTCTATAATTCACCCCTCCACTTT.

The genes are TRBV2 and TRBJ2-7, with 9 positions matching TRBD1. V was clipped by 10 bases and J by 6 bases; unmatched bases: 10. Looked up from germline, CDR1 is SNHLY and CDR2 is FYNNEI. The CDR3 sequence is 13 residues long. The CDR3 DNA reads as TGTGCCACCGCGGGGACAGGGTACTCCGAGCAGTACTTC. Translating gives CATAGTGYSEQYF.

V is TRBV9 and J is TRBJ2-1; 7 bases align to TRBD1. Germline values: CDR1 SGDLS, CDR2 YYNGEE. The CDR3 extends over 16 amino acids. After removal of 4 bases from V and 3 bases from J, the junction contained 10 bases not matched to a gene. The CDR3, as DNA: TGTGCCAGCAGCCCGTCCGGTGCAGGGGGCTACAATGAGCAGTTCTTC. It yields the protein CASSPSGAGGYNEQFF.

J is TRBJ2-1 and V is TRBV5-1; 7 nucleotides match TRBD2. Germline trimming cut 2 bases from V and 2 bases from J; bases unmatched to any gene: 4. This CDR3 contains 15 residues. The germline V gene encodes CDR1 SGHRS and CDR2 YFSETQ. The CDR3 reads CASSFDGGTYNEQFF. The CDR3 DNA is TGCGCCAGCAGCTTCGACGGGGGGACCTACAATGAGCAGTTCTTC.

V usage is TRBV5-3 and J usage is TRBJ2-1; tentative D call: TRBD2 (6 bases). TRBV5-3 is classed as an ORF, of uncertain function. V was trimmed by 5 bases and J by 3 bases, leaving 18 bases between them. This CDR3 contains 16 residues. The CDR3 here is CARRERTSPYYNEQFF. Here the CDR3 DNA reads TGTGCCAGAAGAGAACGTACTAGCCCCTACTACAATGAGCAGTTCTTC.

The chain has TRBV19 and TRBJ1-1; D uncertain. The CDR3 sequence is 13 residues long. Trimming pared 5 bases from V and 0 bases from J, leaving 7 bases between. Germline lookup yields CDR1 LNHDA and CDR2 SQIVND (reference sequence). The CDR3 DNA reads TGTGCCAGTAGTGAGGCGTTGAACACTGAAGCTTTCTTT. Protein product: CASSEALNTEAFF.

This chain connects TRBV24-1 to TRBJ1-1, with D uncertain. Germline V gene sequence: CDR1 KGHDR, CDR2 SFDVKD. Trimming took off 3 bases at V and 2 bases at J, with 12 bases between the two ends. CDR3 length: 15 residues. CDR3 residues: CATSDPSVGNTEAFF. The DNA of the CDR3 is TGTGCCACCAGTGATCCCTCGGTGGGTAACACTGAAGCTTTCTTT.

DNA of the CDR3: TGTGCCAGCAGCTTGGTCTTATTCGAGTCTGCTTGGGAGACCCAGTACTTC. The encoded protein is CASSLVLFESAWETQYF. The chain carries TRBV5-5 and TRBJ2-5; D gene unclear. Germline-derived CDR1 and CDR2 are SGHKS and YYEKEE (reference sequence). V was cut by 0 bases and J by 5 bases, with 20 bases left in between. The CDR3 sequence is 17 residues long.

The CDR3 reads CATGGQVGRNEQFF. In nucleotides, the CDR3 is TGTGCCACAGGGGGACAGGTGGGGCGCAATGAGCAGTTCTTC. This chain connects TRBV24-1 to TRBJ2-1; 8 bases are a match to TRBD1. Germline CDR1 is KGHDR and CDR2 is SFDVKD. The CDR3 spans 14 residues. Trimming removed 10 bases from V and 6 bases from J; junction bases left unmatched: 10.

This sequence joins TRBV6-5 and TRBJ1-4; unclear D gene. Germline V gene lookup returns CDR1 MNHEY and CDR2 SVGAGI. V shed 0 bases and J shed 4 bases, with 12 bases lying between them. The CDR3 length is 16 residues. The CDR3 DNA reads TGTGCCAGCAGTTACTCGGCCGGAGAACGTAATGAAAAACTGTTTTTT. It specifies CASSYSAGERNEKLFF.

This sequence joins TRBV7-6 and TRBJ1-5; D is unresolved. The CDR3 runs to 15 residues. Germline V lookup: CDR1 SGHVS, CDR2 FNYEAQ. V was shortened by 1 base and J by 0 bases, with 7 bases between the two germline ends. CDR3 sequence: CASSLVTLSNQPQHF. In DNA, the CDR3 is TGTGCCAGCAGCTTAGTGACACTTAGCAATCAGCCCCAGCATTTT.

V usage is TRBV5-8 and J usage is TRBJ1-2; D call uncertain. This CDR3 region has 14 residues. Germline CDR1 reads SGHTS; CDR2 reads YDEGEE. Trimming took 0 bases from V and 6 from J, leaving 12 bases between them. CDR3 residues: CASSLVWRENGYTF. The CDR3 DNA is TGTGCCAGCAGCTTGGTATGGAGGGAGAATGGCTACACCTTC.

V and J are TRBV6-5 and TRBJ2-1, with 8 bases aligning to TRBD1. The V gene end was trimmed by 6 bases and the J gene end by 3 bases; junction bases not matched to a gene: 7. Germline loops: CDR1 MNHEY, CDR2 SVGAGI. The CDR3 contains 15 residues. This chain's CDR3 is CASSETGEDYNEQFF. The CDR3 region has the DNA TGTGCCAGCAGCGAGACAGGGGAAGACTACAATGAGCAGTTCTTC.

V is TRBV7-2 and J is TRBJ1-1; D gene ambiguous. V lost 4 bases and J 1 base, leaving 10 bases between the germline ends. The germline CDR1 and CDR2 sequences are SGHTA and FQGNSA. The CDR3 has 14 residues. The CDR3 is CASSSDTSNTEAFF. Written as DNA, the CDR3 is TGTGCCAGCAGCTCCGACACCTCGAACACTGAAGCTTTCTTT.

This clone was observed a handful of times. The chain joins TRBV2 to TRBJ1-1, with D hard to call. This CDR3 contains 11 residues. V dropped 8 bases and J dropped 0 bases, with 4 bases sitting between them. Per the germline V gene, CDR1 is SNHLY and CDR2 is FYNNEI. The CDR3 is CASGMNTEAFF. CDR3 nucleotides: TGTGCCAGCGGTATGAACACTGAAGCTTTCTTT.

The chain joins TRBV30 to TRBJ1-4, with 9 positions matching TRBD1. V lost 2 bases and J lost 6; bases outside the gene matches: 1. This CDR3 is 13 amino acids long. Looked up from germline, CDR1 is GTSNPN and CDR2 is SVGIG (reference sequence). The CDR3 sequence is CAWSWTGDEKLFF. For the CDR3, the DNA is TGTGCCTGGAGTTGGACAGGGGATGAAAAACTGTTTTTT.

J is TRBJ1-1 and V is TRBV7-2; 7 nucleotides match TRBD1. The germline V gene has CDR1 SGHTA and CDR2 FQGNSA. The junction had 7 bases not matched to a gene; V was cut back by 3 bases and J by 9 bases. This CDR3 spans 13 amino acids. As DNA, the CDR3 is TGTGCCAGCAGCTTTCTAGAGGGGGCGAAAGCTTTCTTT. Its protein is CASSFLEGAKAFF.